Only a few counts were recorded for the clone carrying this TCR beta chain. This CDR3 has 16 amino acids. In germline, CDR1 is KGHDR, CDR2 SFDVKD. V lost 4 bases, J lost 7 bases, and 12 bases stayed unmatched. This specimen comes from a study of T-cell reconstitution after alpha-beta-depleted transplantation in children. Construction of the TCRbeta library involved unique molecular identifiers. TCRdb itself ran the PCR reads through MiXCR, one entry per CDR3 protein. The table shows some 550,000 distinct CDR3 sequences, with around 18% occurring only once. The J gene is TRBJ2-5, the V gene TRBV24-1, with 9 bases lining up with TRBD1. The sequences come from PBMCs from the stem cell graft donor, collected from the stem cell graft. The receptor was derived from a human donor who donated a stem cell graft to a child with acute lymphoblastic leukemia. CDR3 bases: TGTGCCACCAGTGACCCTGGGACAGGGCGGGCTGTGACCCAGTACTTC. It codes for CATSDPGTGRAVTQYF.